Below are 20 T cell receptor beta chains sequenced from a single sample in a study of cytomegalovirus exposure and HLA in healthy donors (dated by TCRdb to about 2017). Library preparation used the immunoSEQ multiplex PCR assay. For the multiplex PCR, a mixture combining 60 forward primers for TCR Vbeta segments and 13 reverse primers for TCR Jbeta segments was used. This immuneACCESS table, as held by TCRdb, lists in-frame sequences with V and J called but not all clones. Of the missing ones, under half trace to an unresolved V gene in checked studies; the others have no known cause. For this sample there are 220,000 or so clones; around 75% appear just once. Roughly 1.9% of the sample is in the top ten clones. What was sequenced was PBMCs. Every receptor here comes from a woman aged 25 to 45 in good health and CMV-seronegative.

This chain uses TRBV6-5 with TRBJ2-1; D ambiguous. Germline V CDR1 and CDR2: MNHEY, SVGAGI. The CDR3 length is 12 residues. Trimming shortened V by 4 bases and J by 5 bases, and 6 bases separated the two germline ends. The CDR3 spells CASSFTNNEQFF. The CDR3 bases are TGTGCCAGCAGTTTTACTAACAATGAGCAGTTCTTC.

Note on this clone: Germline and junction disagree at one end, which may indicate a read error. V gene TRBV5-1 combines with J gene TRBJ1-4; 11 bases fit TRBD1. The CDR3 consists of 15 residues. CDR1 and CDR2 from the germline V gene are SGHRS and YFSETQ. CDR3 loop: CASRLDRGLWEKLFF. The CDR3 DNA reads TGCGCCAGCAGATTGGACAGGGGGCTATGGGAAAAACTGTTTTTT.

The chain uses TRBV4-2 and TRBJ2-1; D gene ambiguous. Trimming pared 4 bases from V and 6 bases from J, leaving 22 bases between. The CDR3 runs to 17 residues. In germline, CDR1 is LGHNA, CDR2 YNFKEQ. The CDR3, as DNA: TGTGCCAGCAGCCCTGGTATCAAGTCTGCTAACAGCAATGAGCAGTTCTTC. This translates into CASSPGIKSANSNEQFF.

This sequence joins TRBV18 and TRBJ2-1; 7 bases match TRBD2. Germline V gene data show CDR1 as KGHSH and CDR2 as LQKENI. The CDR3 is made up of 15 amino acids. V shed 2 bases, J shed 8 bases, and the junction held 9 bases outside the gene matches. The CDR3 DNA is TGTGCCAGCTCACCAGCGCGGGAGTGGAGCGATGAGCAGTTCTTC. The encoded protein is CASSPAREWSDEQFF.

The rearrangement joins TRBV15 to TRBJ2-7; D is unresolved. CDR3 size: 15 residues. Germline V gene sequence: CDR1 LNHNV, CDR2 YYDKDF (reference sequence). The germline V and J ends were trimmed by 5 bases and 0 bases, with 14 bases remaining between them. The CDR3 bases are TGTGCCACCAGCCCTAGGTCGGATAGCTCCTACGAGCAGTACTTC. This encodes CATSPRSDSSYEQYF.

The genes are TRBV7-9 and TRBJ1-1; the match to TRBD1 covers 7 bases. The ends lost 5 bases at V and 7 bases at J; junction bases unmatched: 7. This CDR3 contains 13 residues. Looked up from germline, CDR1 is SEHNR and CDR2 is FQNEAQ (reference sequence). This CDR3 is CASSRDRALEAFF. In nucleotides, the CDR3 is TGTGCCAGCAGCCGAGACAGGGCCCTTGAAGCTTTCTTT. Using reference TRBV7-9 and TRBJ1-1 for the parts outside the CDR3, the full variable domain is DTGVSQNPRHKITKRGQNVTFRCDPISEHNRLYWYRQTLGQGPEFLTYFQNEAQLEKSRLLSDRFSAERPKGSFSTLEIQRTEQGDSAMYLCASSRDRALEAFFGQGTRLTVV.

The chain recombines TRBV4-1 with TRBJ1-6; D not resolved. Germline values: CDR1 MGHRA, CDR2 YSYEKL. Between the trimmed V and J ends, which lost 2 bases and 7 bases, there was a span of 18 bases. The CDR3 runs to 17 residues. The CDR3 DNA sequence: TGCGCCAGCAGCCAAAGCGAGAACGCCGGTTCCAATTCACCCCTCCACTTT. Encoded protein: CASSQSENAGSNSPLHF.

In this sample, this clone turned up many times. V is TRBV9 and J is TRBJ1-3, with D tentatively TRBD1 (6 bases). With 5 bases removed from V and 0 bases from J, the gap between germline ends came to 18 bases. CDR3 length equals 17 residues. CDR1 and CDR2 (germline): SGDLS, YYNGEE. The CDR3 loop reads CASSRFFRGSSGNTIYF. CDR3 bases: TGTGCCAGCAGTCGTTTTTTCAGGGGCAGCTCTGGAAACACCATATATTTT.

This clone has only one observation. The genes are TRBV25-1 and TRBJ2-1, with TRBD2 identical over 10 bases. Germline V gene sequence: CDR1 MGHDK, CDR2 SYGVNS. The CDR3 runs to 14 residues. The trim removed 7 bases at V and 7 bases at J, leaving 7 bases unmatched. The CDR3 DNA sequence: TGTGCCAGCAACCCCACTAGCGGGACAAATGAGCAGTTCTTC. It yields the protein CASNPTSGTNEQFF.

Concerning this clone itself: One end of the junction fails to match germline, which may point to a read error. The gene calls are TRBV7-6 and TRBJ2-2; D is unresolved. This CDR3 spans 14 amino acids. CDR1 SGHVS and CDR2 FNYEAQ come from the germline V gene. The CDR3 sequence: CASSLAKNTGELFF. The CDR3 nucleotides read TGTGCTAGCAGCTTAGCCAAGAACACCGGGGAGCTGTTTTTT.

The chain joins TRBV5-1 to TRBJ2-7; D ambiguous. The V gene's germline CDR1 is SGHRS and CDR2 YFSETQ. The V and J ends lost 0 bases and 5 bases respectively, with 6 bases between them. This CDR3 region has 12 residues. CDR3 protein: CASSLVDNEQYF. The CDR3 DNA reads as TGCGCCAGCAGCTTGGTTGACAACGAGCAGTACTTC.

V usage is TRBV27 and J usage is TRBJ1-5, with D possibly TRBD1 on 6 matching bases. The CDR3 extends over 13 amino acids. Germline V gives CDR1 MNHEY, CDR2 SMNVEV (reference sequence). The V and J ends lost 2 bases and 12 bases respectively, with 14 bases between them. The CDR3 DNA is TGTGCCAGCAGTTTACACACAGGGAATCGCCAGCATTTT. Residues: CASSLHTGNRQHF.

The chain employs TRBV29-1 and TRBJ1-2; a weak D match, TRBD1 (6 bases). Germline values: CDR1 SQVTM, CDR2 ANQGSEA. Trimming took off 4 bases at V and 3 bases at J, with 18 bases between the two ends. This CDR3 comprises 15 residues. CDR3 region: CSVVRPDRGYYGYTF. The DNA for the CDR3 is TGCAGCGTTGTAAGGCCTGATAGGGGGTACTATGGCTACACCTTC.

The genes are TRBV5-5 and TRBJ2-7; D not certain. CDR1 SGHKS and CDR2 YYEKEE come from the germline V gene (reference sequence). The CDR3 covers 14 residues. Trimming cost V 3 bases and J 2 bases, with 12 bases left between them. The CDR3 protein is CASSYYDGPYEQYF. The CDR3 DNA is TGTGCCAGCAGCTACTATGACGGTCCCTACGAGCAGTACTTC.

The J gene is TRBJ2-7, the V gene TRBV9, with 9 bases fitting TRBD2. Losses at the gene ends were 0 bases for V and 3 bases for J; bases not matched to a gene: 4. Germline CDR1 is SGDLS and CDR2 is YYNGEE. CDR3 size: 15 residues. The CDR3 DNA sequence: TGTGCCAGCAGCGTAGACGGTAGCGGGAGCTACGAGCAGTACTTC. It encodes CASSVDGSGSYEQYF.

A remark on this clone: The sample carries other DNA sequences with the same CDR3. J is TRBJ2-5 and V is TRBV6-5; 7 positions agree with TRBD1. CDR3 size: 12 residues. The trim removed 6 bases at V and 4 bases at J, leaving 2 bases unmatched. Germline CDR1 reads MNHEY; CDR2 reads SVGAGI. The CDR3 DNA reads TGTGCCAGCAGCAGACAGGGAGAGACCCAGTACTTC. This encodes CASSRQGETQYF.

The rearrangement uses TRBV7-2 and TRBJ2-3, with D possibly TRBD1 on 6 matching bases. This CDR3 spans 14 amino acids. The V end lost 1 base, the J end lost 8 bases, and 13 bases lay between the germline ends. CDR1 is SGHTA and CDR2 is FQGNSA in the germline V gene. The CDR3 DNA follows: TGTGCCAGCAGCTTAGAATGGGACAAAGGTACGCAGTATTTT. This codes for CASSLEWDKGTQYF.

The chain links TRBV2 to TRBJ2-7; 12 bases align to TRBD1. The V and J ends lost 8 bases and 6 bases, in that order; junction bases with no gene match: 8. Germline V gene lookup returns CDR1 SNHLY and CDR2 FYNNEI. This CDR3 has 14 residues. The CDR3 region is CASLGGQGALEQYF. CDR3 DNA: TGTGCCAGCCTGGGGGGACAGGGGGCGCTCGAGCAGTACTTC. The variable domain in full, completed from reference TRBV2 and TRBJ2-7, reads EPEVTQTPSHQVTQMGQEVILRCVPISNHLYFYWYRQILGQKVEFLVSFYNNEISEKSEIFDDQFSVERPDGSNFTLKIRSTKLEDSAMYFCASLGGQGALEQYFGPGTRLTVT.

This chain uses TRBV7-9 with TRBJ2-2; TRBD1 matches at 7 bases. V lost 5 bases and J lost 6; bases outside the gene matches: 9. The CDR3 is 15 amino acids. CDR1 SEHNR and CDR2 FQNEAQ come from the germline V gene (reference sequence). CDR3 in DNA: TGTGCCAGCAGCCTGGACAGGCGCAACGCCGGGGAGCTGTTTTTT. Its translation: CASSLDRRNAGELFF.

The rearrangement joins TRBV2 to TRBJ2-7, with a possible D match to TRBD2 (6 bases). Trimming stripped 4 bases from V and 2 bases from J, with 9 bases between. Germline assignment: CDR1 SNHLY and CDR2 FYNNEI. This CDR3 is 13 amino acids long. DNA for the CDR3: TGTGCCAGCAGTGCGACGGGAGCCTACGAGCAGTACTTC. As protein: CASSATGAYEQYF.